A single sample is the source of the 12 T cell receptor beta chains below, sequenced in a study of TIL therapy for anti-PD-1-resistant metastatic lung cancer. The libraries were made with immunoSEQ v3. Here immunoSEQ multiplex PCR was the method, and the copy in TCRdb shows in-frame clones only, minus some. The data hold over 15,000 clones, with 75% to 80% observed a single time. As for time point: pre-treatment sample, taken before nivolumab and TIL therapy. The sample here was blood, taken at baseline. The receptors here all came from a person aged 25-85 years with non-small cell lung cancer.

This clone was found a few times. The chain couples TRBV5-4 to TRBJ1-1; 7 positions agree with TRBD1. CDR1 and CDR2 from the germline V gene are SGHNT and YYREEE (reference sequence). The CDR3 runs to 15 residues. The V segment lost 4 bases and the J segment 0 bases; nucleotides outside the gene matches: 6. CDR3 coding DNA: TGTGCCAGCAGCCTGCCGGGACAGATGAACACTGAAGCTTTCTTT. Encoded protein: CASSLPGQMNTEAFF.

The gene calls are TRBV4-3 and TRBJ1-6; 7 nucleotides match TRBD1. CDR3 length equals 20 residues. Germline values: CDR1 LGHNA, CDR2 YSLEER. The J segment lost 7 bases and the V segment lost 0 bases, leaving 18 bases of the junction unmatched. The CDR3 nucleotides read TGCGCCAGCAGCCAAGATCCGGCAGGGGGAGATGCATTCCGGAATTCACCCCTCCACTTT. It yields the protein CASSQDPAGGDAFRNSPLHF.

The CDR3 nucleotides are TGTGCCAGCAGCGGCACCCCAAACAATGAGCAGTTCTTC. Protein sequence: CASSGTPNNEQFF. The V gene is TRBV28, the J gene TRBJ2-1; D uncertain. V was pared by 6 bases and J by 5 bases, with 11 bases between. CDR1 is MDHEN, CDR2 SYDVKM, per germline. The CDR3 extends over 13 amino acids.

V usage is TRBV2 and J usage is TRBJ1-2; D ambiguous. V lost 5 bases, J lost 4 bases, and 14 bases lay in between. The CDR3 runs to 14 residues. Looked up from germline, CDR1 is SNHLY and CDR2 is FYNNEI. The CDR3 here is CASSNRPTIYGYTF. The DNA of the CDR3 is TGTGCCAGCAGTAACAGACCGACGATCTATGGCTACACCTTC.

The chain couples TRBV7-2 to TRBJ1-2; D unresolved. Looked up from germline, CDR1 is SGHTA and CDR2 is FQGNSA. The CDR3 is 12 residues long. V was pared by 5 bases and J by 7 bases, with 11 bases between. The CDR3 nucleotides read TGTGCCAGCAGCCCCAGCGTAGGTGGCTACACCTTC. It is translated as CASSPSVGGYTF.

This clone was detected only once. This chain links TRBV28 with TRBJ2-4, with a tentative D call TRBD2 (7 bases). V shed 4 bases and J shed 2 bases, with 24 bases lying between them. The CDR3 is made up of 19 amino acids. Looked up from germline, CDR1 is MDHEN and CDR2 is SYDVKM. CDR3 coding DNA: TGTGCCAGCAGTTCTCCCGGAGGGGGGCGGGAGACCCCCAAAAACATTCAGTACTTC. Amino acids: CASSSPGGGRETPKNIQYF.

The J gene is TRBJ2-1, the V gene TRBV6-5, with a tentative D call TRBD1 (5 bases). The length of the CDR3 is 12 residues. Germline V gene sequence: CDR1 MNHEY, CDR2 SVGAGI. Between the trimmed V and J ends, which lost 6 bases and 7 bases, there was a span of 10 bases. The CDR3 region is CASSFDSNEQFF. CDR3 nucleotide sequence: TGTGCCAGCAGCTTTGACAGTAATGAGCAGTTCTTC.

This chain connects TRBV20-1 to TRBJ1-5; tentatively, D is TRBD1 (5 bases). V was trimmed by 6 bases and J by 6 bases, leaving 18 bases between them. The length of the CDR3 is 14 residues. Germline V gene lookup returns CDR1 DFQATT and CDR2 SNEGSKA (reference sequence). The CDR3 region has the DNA TGCAGTGCGAGTGGCGGCGGGGGAATTCAGCCCCAGCATTTT. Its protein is CSASGGGGIQPQHF.

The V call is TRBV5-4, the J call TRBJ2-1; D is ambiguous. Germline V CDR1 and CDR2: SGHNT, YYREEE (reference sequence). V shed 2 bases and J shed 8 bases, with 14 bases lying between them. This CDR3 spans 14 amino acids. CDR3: CASSFSIGVDEQFF. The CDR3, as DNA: TGTGCCAGCAGCTTTAGCATCGGTGTCGATGAGCAGTTCTTC.

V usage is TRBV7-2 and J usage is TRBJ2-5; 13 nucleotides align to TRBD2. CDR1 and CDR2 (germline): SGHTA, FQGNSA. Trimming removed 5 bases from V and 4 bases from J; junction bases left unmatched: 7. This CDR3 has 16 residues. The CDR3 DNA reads TGTGCCAGCAGCACATCACTAGCGGGGGGGCGAGAGACCCAGTACTTC. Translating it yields CASSTSLAGGRETQYF.

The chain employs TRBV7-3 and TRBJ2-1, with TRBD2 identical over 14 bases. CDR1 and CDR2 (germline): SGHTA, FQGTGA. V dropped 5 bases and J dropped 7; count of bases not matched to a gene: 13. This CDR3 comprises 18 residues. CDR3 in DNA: TGTGCCAGCAGCGCAGTTCCGACTAGCGGGGGGGTCTTTAATGAGCAGTTCTTC. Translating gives CASSAVPTSGGVFNEQFF.

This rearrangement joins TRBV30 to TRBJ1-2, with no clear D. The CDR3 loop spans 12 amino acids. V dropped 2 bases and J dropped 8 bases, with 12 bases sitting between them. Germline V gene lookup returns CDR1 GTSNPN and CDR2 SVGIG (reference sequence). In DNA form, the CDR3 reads TGTGCCTGGAGTCGCCTAAAGTTGGGCTACACCTTC. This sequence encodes CAWSRLKLGYTF.